Following are 15 T cell receptor beta chains from one sample sequenced in a study of PD-1 blockade in classical Hodgkin lymphoma. The protocol was immunoSEQ multiplex PCR, while the TCRdb copy is restricted to in-frame clones and leaves out a portion. Of fewer than 35,000 clones listed, 94% are singletons. Time point in this sample: newly diagnosed, previously untreated cHL patient sample. The source material was peripheral blood mononuclear cells (PBMCs). These receptors all stem from a human donor with classical Hodgkin lymphoma.

The rearrangement uses TRBV5-1 and TRBJ1-2; a possible D gene is TRBD1 (6 bases). Germline V gene data show CDR1 as SGHRS and CDR2 as YFSETQ. This CDR3 region has 14 residues. Trimming pared 4 bases from V and 1 base from J, leaving 11 bases between. Written as DNA, the CDR3 is TGCGCCAGCAGCATTGACAGGAATAACTATGGCTACACCTTC. Its translation: CASSIDRNNYGYTF.

The chain combines TRBV4-3 with TRBJ1-5; D not certain. The CDR3 contains 14 residues. V shed 0 bases and J shed 6 bases, with 9 bases lying between them. Germline-derived CDR1 and CDR2 are LGHNA and YSLEER. CDR3 nucleotide sequence: TGCGCCAGCAGCCAAGATAAGTGGGGTCAGCCCCAGCATTTT. Amino acids: CASSQDKWGQPQHF.

This rearrangement joins TRBV5-1 to TRBJ1-6; D possibly corresponds to TRBD1 (5 bases). The CDR3 runs to 16 residues. V dropped 5 bases and J dropped 0 bases, with 12 bases sitting between them. Germline CDR1 SGHRS, CDR2 YFSETQ. CDR3 nucleotide sequence: TGCGCCAGCAGGGACAACCCGGACTCCTATAATTCACCCCTCCACTTT. It is translated as CASRDNPDSYNSPLHF.

The chain employs TRBV6-5 and TRBJ2-5; no clear D. The ends were cut back, 0 bases at V and 4 bases at J, with 3 bases in the middle. This CDR3 spans 12 amino acids. From germline, CDR1 is MNHEY and CDR2 SVGAGI. The CDR3 protein is CASSYSRETQYF. The CDR3 DNA follows: TGTGCCAGCAGTTACTCGAGAGAGACCCAGTACTTC.

CDR3 bases: TGTGCCAGCAGTGCCACCACCAAGGGGGCCCGCCCTCAGTTCTTC. Its protein product is CASSATTKGARPQFF. This rearrangement joins TRBV6-1 to TRBJ2-1; 7 positions match TRBD1. CDR1 is MNHNS, CDR2 SASEGT, per germline. The trim removed 4 bases at V and 13 bases at J, leaving 16 bases unmatched. The length of the CDR3 is 15 residues.

The chain uses TRBV13 and TRBJ1-2; D may be TRBD1 (6 bases). With 5 bases removed from V and 8 bases from J, the gap between germline ends came to 12 bases. The CDR3 is 12 amino acids. CDR1 PRHDT and CDR2 FYEKMQ come from the germline V gene (reference sequence). As DNA, the CDR3 is TGTGCCAGCAGCCATTCGGACAGCGGCTACACCTTC. It codes for CASSHSDSGYTF.

V is TRBV19 and J is TRBJ1-5; the D is unclear. The CDR3 extends over 13 amino acids. Germline V gives CDR1 LNHDA, CDR2 SQIVND (reference sequence). V gave up 0 bases and J gave up 7 bases, with 7 bases separating them. DNA for the CDR3: TGTGCCAGTAGTATAGATCGGAGACAGCCCCAGCATTTT. Its protein product is CASSIDRRQPQHF.

The chain uses TRBV27 and TRBJ1-5; possible D gene TRBD1, 5 bases. Trimming removed 3 bases at V and 0 bases at J, with 6 bases between. The CDR3 is 14 amino acids. Germline values: CDR1 MNHEY, CDR2 SMNVEV (reference sequence). Written as DNA, the CDR3 is TGTGCCAGCAGTTTGGGGGGTAGCAATCAGCCCCAGCATTTT. Amino acid sequence: CASSLGGSNQPQHF.

This chain joins TRBV4-1 and TRBJ1-6; 7 bases fit TRBD1. V lost 0 bases, J lost 10 bases, and 6 bases stayed unmatched. The CDR3 consists of 15 residues. Germline lookup yields CDR1 MGHRA and CDR2 YSYEKL. The chain's CDR3 is CASSQDWQGESPLHF. The DNA for the CDR3 is TGCGCCAGCAGCCAAGATTGGCAGGGGGAATCACCCCTCCACTTT.

The chain carries TRBV11-2 and TRBJ2-7, with 7 bases identical to TRBD1. With 2 bases clipped from V and 7 bases from J, the junction kept 2 bases outside the gene matches. In germline, CDR1 is SGHAT, CDR2 FQNNGV. There are 12 residues in the CDR3. Written as DNA, the CDR3 is TGTGCCAGCAGCTTACCAGGGGGAGAGCAGTACTTC. This sequence encodes CASSLPGGEQYF.

This clone has only a few counts. The CDR3 protein is CASSWTLNTGELFF. The CDR3 DNA reads as TGTGCCAGCAGCTGGACTCTGAACACCGGGGAGCTGTTTTTT. The chain combines TRBV6-4 with TRBJ2-2, with TRBD2 as a possible D gene (5 bases). V lost 6 bases, J lost 1 base, and 9 bases lay in between. Looked up from germline, CDR1 is MRHNA and CDR2 is SNTAGT. The CDR3 has 14 amino acids.

The V and J genes are TRBV29-1 and TRBJ2-1, with 9 nucleotides matching TRBD2. V lost 6 bases to trimming and J lost 8 bases; unmatched junction nucleotides: 14. The V gene's germline CDR1 is SQVTM and CDR2 ANQGSEA. The CDR3 length is 15 residues. CDR3 sequence reads: CSVAKLRGGADEQFF. In DNA form, the CDR3 reads TGCAGCGTCGCCAAATTGCGCGGGGGGGCCGATGAGCAGTTCTTC.

The gene calls are TRBV6-5 and TRBJ1-5; 9 nucleotides align to TRBD1. Germline CDR1 and CDR2: MNHEY and SVGAGI. CDR3 size: 13 residues. Trimming at V came to 7 bases and at J to 7 bases, leaving 5 bases not matched to a gene. CDR3 DNA: TGTGCCAGCAAACGGACAGGGGACCAGCCCCAGCATTTT. It translates to CASKRTGDQPQHF.

This sequence joins TRBV6-6 and TRBJ2-2; 9 bases align to TRBD2. CDR1 is MNHNY, CDR2 SVGAGI, per germline (reference sequence). V was clipped by 6 bases and J by 6 bases; unmatched bases: 2. This CDR3 has 13 residues. CDR3 protein: CASRAGGAGELFF. CDR3 nucleotide sequence: TGTGCCAGCAGGGCGGGAGGGGCCGGGGAGCTGTTTTTT.

The chain joins TRBV6-4 to TRBJ2-3, with a possible D match to TRBD1 (5 bases). V was clipped by 4 bases and J by 1 base, with 18 bases between them. The CDR3 length is 17 residues. Germline V CDR1 and CDR2: MRHNA, SNTAGT. CDR3 DNA: TGTGCCAGCAGTGGCTCACCCCGGCAGGGCGGCACAGATACGCAGTATTTT. It codes for CASSGSPRQGGTDTQYF.